The 10 T cell receptor beta chains below all came from one sample that was sequenced in a study of blood T cells in healthy people across ages. A J-beta primer mix and a sample-barcoded 5' primer were used in a second PCR of about 7 to 12 cycles. TCRdb analysed the 5' RACE reads with MiXCR anew, one entry per CDR3 protein. Of 2 million or so distinct CDR3 sequences listed, around half are singletons. Material: blood. The receptors were sampled from a woman aged 40-49 years in good health.

The CDR3 here is CASSLSATIETQYF. The CDR3 DNA reads as TGCGCCAGCAGCTTAAGTGCAACCATAGAGACCCAGTACTTC. The chain employs TRBV5-1 and TRBJ2-5, with unresolved D. Trimming took 2 bases from V and 4 from J, leaving 12 bases between them. CDR3 length equals 14 residues. The germline CDR1 and CDR2 sequences are SGHRS and YFSETQ.

The J gene is TRBJ2-5, the V gene TRBV6-6; TRBD1 is a possible D gene (5 bases). Trimming took 5 bases from V and 5 from J, leaving 18 bases between them. The CDR3 is made up of 15 amino acids. Germline lookup yields CDR1 MNHNY and CDR2 SVGAGI (reference sequence). Here the CDR3 DNA reads TGTGCCAGCAGTACCCGTCTGGGGCTGAGGGAGACCCAGTACTTC. This translates into CASSTRLGLRETQYF.

This clonotype was detected only a few times. The chain recombines TRBV6-2 or TRBV6-3 with TRBJ2-3, with TRBD2 matching 12 bases. Germline CDR1 is MNHEY and CDR2 is SVGEGT. The CDR3 loop spans 16 amino acids. V shed 6 bases and J 3 bases; nucleotides not matched to a gene: 7. For the CDR3, the DNA is TGTGCCAGCAGCCAACTAGCGGGGGGCCCGACAGATACGCAGTATTTT. Protein sequence: CASSQLAGGPTDTQYF.

This chain links TRBV6-2 or TRBV6-3 with TRBJ2-3, with D perhaps matching TRBD1 (6 bases). CDR3 length: 15 residues. V was trimmed by 6 bases and J by 3 bases, leaving 16 bases between them. Germline CDR1 is MNHEY and CDR2 is SVGEGT. The CDR3 loop is CASRQQGLTTDTQYF. The CDR3 region has the DNA TGTGCCAGCAGACAACAGGGCTTAACTACAGATACGCAGTATTTT.

The chain employs TRBV7-3 and TRBJ2-3, with 9 bases lining up with TRBD2. The CDR3 consists of 16 residues. The V and J ends lost 1 base and 3 bases, in that order; junction bases with no gene match: 5. Germline values: CDR1 SGHTA, CDR2 FQGTGA. Written as DNA, the CDR3 is TGTGCCAGCAGCTTAAATCGGCGGGGGGGGACAGATACGCAGTATTTT. Translation: CASSLNRRGGTDTQYF.

The V call is TRBV7-2, the J call TRBJ2-1, with D perhaps matching TRBD2 (7 bases). CDR1 SGHTA and CDR2 FQGNSA come from the germline V gene. This CDR3 is built from 14 residues. V gave up 0 bases and J gave up 10 bases, with 13 bases separating them. Here the CDR3 reads CASSLAGGGEEQFF. The CDR3 DNA reads as TGTGCCAGCAGCTTAGCGGGGGGGGGCGAGGAGCAGTTCTTC.

A word on this clonotype: An end of the junction differs from the germline gene, which may be a read error. The rearrangement links TRBV7-7 to TRBJ2-7; maybe TRBD1 (6 bases). The CDR3 sequence is 15 residues long. Germline V CDR1 and CDR2: SSHAT, FNYEAQ (reference sequence). For the CDR3, the DNA is TGTGCTAGCAGCTTAGGACCAGGGGCCTCCTACGAGCAGTACTTC. As protein: CASSLGPGASYEQYF.

The chain carries TRBV28 and TRBJ1-2; D perhaps matches TRBD1 (5 bases). The CDR3 covers 16 residues. Germline V gene lookup returns CDR1 MDHEN and CDR2 SYDVKM. V shed 3 bases and J shed 0 bases, with 14 bases lying between them. The CDR3 DNA sequence: TGTGCCAGCAGTTTGGCCGGGGCAGTTCCTAACTATGGCTACACCTTC. Translated, it gives CASSLAGAVPNYGYTF.

This clonotype has more than one count but fewer than ten. The V call is TRBV7-8, the J call TRBJ2-1; 8 positions match TRBD2. Losses at the gene ends were 0 bases for V and 3 bases for J; bases not matched to a gene: 7. The CDR3 totals 17 residues. In germline, CDR1 is SGHVS, CDR2 FQNEAQ. CDR3 region: CASSLALGGGLYNEQFF. As DNA, the CDR3 is TGTGCCAGCAGCTTAGCGTTAGGCGGGGGGCTCTACAATGAGCAGTTCTTC.

This clonotype was recorded a few times. The chain carries TRBV7-2 and TRBJ2-1, with D tentatively TRBD2 (6 bases). The ends were cut back, 1 base at V and 8 bases at J, with 12 bases in the middle. The CDR3 has 14 residues. Germline V CDR1 and CDR2: SGHTA, FQGNSA. The CDR3 loop reads CASSLEGLTYEQFF. As DNA, the CDR3 is TGTGCCAGCAGCTTAGAGGGACTGACCTATGAGCAGTTCTTC.